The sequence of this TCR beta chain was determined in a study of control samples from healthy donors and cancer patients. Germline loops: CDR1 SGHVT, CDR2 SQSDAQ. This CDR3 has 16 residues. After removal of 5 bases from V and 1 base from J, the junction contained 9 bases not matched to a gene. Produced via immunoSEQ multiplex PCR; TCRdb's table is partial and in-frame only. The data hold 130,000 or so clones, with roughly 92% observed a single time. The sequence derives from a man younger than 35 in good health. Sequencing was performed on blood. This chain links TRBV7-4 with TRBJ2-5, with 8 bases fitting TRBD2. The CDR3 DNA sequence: TGTGCCAGCAGCAGGACGGAAGCGGGGGTCCAAGAGACCCAGTACTTC. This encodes CASSRTEAGVQETQYF.